The 3 T cell receptor beta chains below all came from one sample that was sequenced in a study of beta chain features in type 1 diabetes. General study findings and limits: Type 1 diabetes patients had moderately but significantly shorter TCRB CDR3s in all four CD4+ subsets.

The antigens of these receptors remain unknown. The investigators reverse transcribed all of the isolated RNA, so they sequenced expressed TCRB transcripts. This table comes from immunoSEQ multiplex PCR, and its TCRdb copy is limited to in-frame clones, with some not included. This sample has 600,000 to 700,000 clones; about an eighth occur once, and the top ten carry more than 0.095%. Material: naive CD4+ T cells from blood. These receptors originate from a young man with type 1 diabetes.

This clone was seen only a few times. J is TRBJ2-3 and V is TRBV20-1, with D perhaps matching TRBD2 (5 bases). Per germline, CDR1 DFQATT and CDR2 SNEGSKA (reference sequence). CDR3 size: 11 residues. With 3 bases removed from V and 4 bases from J, the gap between germline ends came to 5 bases. The CDR3 loop reads CSASSADTQYF. In nucleotides, the CDR3 is TGCAGTGCTAGTAGCGCAGATACGCAGTATTTT.

This clone occurred a few times. This chain connects TRBV19 to TRBJ1-4; 7 bases map to TRBD1. This CDR3 comprises 15 residues. The trim removed 5 bases at V and 4 bases at J, leaving 7 bases unmatched. CDR1 is LNHDA, CDR2 SQIVND, per germline (reference sequence). CDR3 sequence: CASSSSWDSNEKLFF. For the CDR3, the DNA is TGTGCCAGTAGTTCTTCATGGGACAGTAATGAAAAACTGTTTTTT.

This rearrangement joins TRBV30 to TRBJ1-5, with D perhaps matching TRBD1 (6 bases). CDR1 and CDR2 (germline): GTSNPN, SVGIG (reference sequence). V lost 2 bases, J lost 13 bases, and 12 bases lay in between. CDR3 length: 11 residues. The CDR3 nucleotides read TGTGCCTGGAGTTCGGACAGCCTTCAGCATTTT. Translated: CAWSSDSLQHF.